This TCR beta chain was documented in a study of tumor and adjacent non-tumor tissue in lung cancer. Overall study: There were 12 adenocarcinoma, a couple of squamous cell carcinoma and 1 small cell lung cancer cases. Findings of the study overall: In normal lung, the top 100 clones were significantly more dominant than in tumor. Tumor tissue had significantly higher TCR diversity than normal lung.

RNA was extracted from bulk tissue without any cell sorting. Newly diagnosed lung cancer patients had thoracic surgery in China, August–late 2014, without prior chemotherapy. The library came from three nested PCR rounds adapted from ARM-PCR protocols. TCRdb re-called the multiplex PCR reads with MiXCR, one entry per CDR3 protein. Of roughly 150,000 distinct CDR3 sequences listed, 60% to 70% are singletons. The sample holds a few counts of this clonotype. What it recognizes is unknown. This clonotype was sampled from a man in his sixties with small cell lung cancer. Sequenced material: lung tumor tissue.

The CDR3 is CASSLDSSSTEAFF. In DNA, the CDR3 is TGTGCCAGCAGCTTGGACAGTTCGAGCACTGAAGCTTTCTTT. The chain is built from TRBV5-4 and TRBJ1-1, with D unclear. V was shortened by 0 bases and J by 4 bases, with 10 bases between the two germline ends. The germline V gene has CDR1 SGHNT and CDR2 YYREEE (reference sequence). The CDR3 consists of 14 residues. Full variable domain (missing parts from reference TRBV5-4 and TRBJ1-1): ETGVTQSPTHLIKTRGQQVTLRCSSQSGHNTVSWYQQALGQGPQFIFQYYREEENGRGNFPPRFSGLQFPNYSSELNVNALELDDSALYLCASSLDSSSTEAFFGQGTRLTVV.